The rows below give T cell receptor beta chains drawn from one sample of a study of T-cell memory formation after mild COVID-19. One entry per CDR3 protein, called by TCRdb with MiXCR from the 5' RACE reads. The profile shows about 340,000 distinct CDR3 sequences, roughly an eighth of them singletons. The specimen was PBMCs or a T cell subset sorted from them (not recorded which). The receptors stem from a man younger than 35 who had mild COVID-19 (a few samples of this study predate the infection). Cell type and time point are not known. Each CDR3 is given with its conserved first and last residue. The order of the fields is D gene, V gene, clone size, J gene, CDR3 DNA, CDR3 protein. The D gene is left open where the match is weak. Clone sizes are given selectively: once, few, many, or a class where the clone is expanded.

.	TRBV4-3	few	TRBJ2-2	TGCGCCAGCAGCCAAGTCACCGGGGCGTCCGGGGAGCTGTTTTTT	CASSQVTGASGELFF
.	TRBV4-3	few	TRBJ2-7	TGCGCCAGCAGCCAAGAACGAGGCTACGAGCAGTACTTC	CASSQERGYEQYF
.	TRBV4-3	.	TRBJ2-3	TGCGCCAGCAGCCAAGATCGGTGGTCAGATACGCAGTATTTT	CASSQDRWSDTQYF
.	TRBV12-3/TRBV12-4	few	TRBJ2-5	TGTGCCAGCAGGGGATCAACACAAGAGACCCAGTACTTC	CASRGSTQETQYF
.	TRBV10-3	many	TRBJ2-2	TGTGCCATCAACGGGGGCCTTAACACCGGGGAGCTGTTTTTT	CAINGGLNTGELFF
.	TRBV6-6	.	TRBJ2-7	TGTGCCAGCAGTTTCACGGACCCGGGGCGCTACGAGCAGTACTTC	CASSFTDPGRYEQYF
.	TRBV4-1	.	TRBJ2-4	TGCGCCAGCAGCCAAGACGGGTGGGATAAAAACATTCAGTACTTC	CASSQDGWDKNIQYF
.	TRBV28	few	TRBJ2-5	TGTGCCAGCAGTTGGGGGGTGACCCAGTACTTC	CASSWGVTQYF
.	TRBV18	.	TRBJ2-7	TGTGCCAGCTCACCATCGCGGGGTCCATTGGAGCAGTACTTC	CASSPSRGPLEQYF
.	TRBV3-1	.	TRBJ2-1	TGTGCCAGCAGCCCATCGGGGGGCCATGACAATGAGCAGTTCTTC	CASSPSGGHDNEQFF
.	TRBV7-3	.	TRBJ2-2	TGTGCCAGCAGCTTGGTGCGGGACTCCGGGGAGCTGTTTTTT	CASSLVRDSGELFF
TRBD2	TRBV3-1	many	TRBJ2-2	TGTGCCAGCAGCCAAGGTCTAGCGGGAGCAACCGGGGAGCTGTTTTTT	CASSQGLAGATGELFF
.	TRBV4-1	few	TRBJ2-2	TGCGCCAGCAGCCCCCCACCCGGGGAGCTGTTTTTT	CASSPPPGELFF
.	TRBV12-3/TRBV12-4	.	TRBJ1-2	TGTGCCAGCAGGGCCCGGGGAAGCTATGGCTACACCTTC	CASRARGSYGYTF
.	TRBV10-1	.	TRBJ1-3	TGCGCCAGCAATCGGAGTTCTGGAAACACCATATATTTT	CASNRSSGNTIYF
.	TRBV2	few	TRBJ2-3	TGTGCCAGCAGTGGGGTGGGTCGCACAGATACGCAGTATTTT	CASSGVGRTDTQYF
.	TRBV5-1	many	TRBJ2-5	TGCGCCAGCAGCCTCGGGCAGGGGAAGGAGACCCAGTACTTC	CASSLGQGKETQYF
TRBD1	TRBV7-9	.	TRBJ2-7	TGTGCCAGCAGCTTAGTGGGACAGGGGGCTCAGCAGTACTTC	CASSLVGQGAQQYF
.	TRBV12-3/TRBV12-4	.	TRBJ2-5	TGTGCCAGCAGTCCCTTTCAAATTGGGGAGACCCAGTACTTC	CASSPFQIGETQYF
TRBD2	TRBV6-1	few	TRBJ2-1	TGTGCCAGCAGTGAAGTCGTAGCGGGGCCATACAATGAGCAGTTCTTC	CASSEVVAGPYNEQFF
.	TRBV5-6	few	TRBJ2-4	TGTGCCAGCAGCTTTTTACAGGTTGGAGGACTAGCCAAAAACATTCAGTACTTC	CASSFLQVGGLAKNIQYF
.	TRBV4-1	.	TRBJ1-3	TGCGCCAGCAGCCAACTGTGGGGAAACACCATATATTTT	CASSQLWGNTIYF
.	TRBV6-6	.	TRBJ1-3	TGTGCCAGCAGTAGAGACGCAGACACCATATATTTT	CASSRDADTIYF
.	TRBV5-1	many	TRBJ2-1	TGCGCCAGCAGCTTGCTAGGACAGTACAATGAGCAGTTCTTC	CASSLLGQYNEQFF
.	TRBV5-1	few	TRBJ1-6	TGCGCCAGCAGAGGTGGTTTACAGGGCAATTATAATTCACCCCTCCACTTT	CASRGGLQGNYNSPLHF
.	TRBV5-5	.	TRBJ1-1	TGTGCCAGCAGCCTTTTGGGTGGGGGTACGGTGAACACTGAAGCTTTCTTT	CASSLLGGGTVNTEAFF
.	TRBV20-1	.	TRBJ2-1	TGCAGTGCTCGGGCCCGAAACAATGAGCAGTTCTTC	CSARARNNEQFF
.	TRBV4-3	many	TRBJ2-7	TGCGCCAGCAGCCCGCAGGGGGGGTCTGGCGAGCAGTACTTC	CASSPQGGSGEQYF
.	TRBV27	.	TRBJ1-5	TGTGCCAGCAGCTTTGGGCTGGGGAATCAGCCCCAGCATTTT	CASSFGLGNQPQHF
TRBD1	TRBV5-1	few	TRBJ1-4	TGCGCCAGCTTCCCGGGACAGGGGTCTCCTAATGAAAAACTGTTTTTT	CASFPGQGSPNEKLFF
.	TRBV25-1	.	TRBJ1-3	TGTGCCAGCAGTGCAAACGGAGGCTCTGGAAACACCATATATTTT	CASSANGGSGNTIYF
.	TRBV29-1	few	TRBJ2-2	TGCAGCGTCCTCTTGGGGGAGCTGTTTTTT	CSVLLGELFF
TRBD2	TRBV5-1	few	TRBJ2-3	TGCGCCAGCAGCTTGTGGGGACTAGCGGGTGAAGATACGCAGTATTTT	CASSLWGLAGEDTQYF
.	TRBV6-1	.	TRBJ1-2	TGTGCCAGCAGTGAAATAGCAGGGCAACGTGGCTACACCTTC	CASSEIAGQRGYTF
.	TRBV5-1	few	TRBJ1-2	TGCGCCAGCACCCGGGACTCAGCTAACTATGGCTACACCTTC	CASTRDSANYGYTF
.	TRBV7-9	few	TRBJ2-1	TGTGCCAGCCAGATCTCCTACAATGAGCAGTTCTTC	CASQISYNEQFF
.	TRBV19	.	TRBJ2-3	TGTGCCAGTAGTATGCCTTTCGGAACAGATACGCAGTATTTT	CASSMPFGTDTQYF
.	TRBV27	.	TRBJ1-5	TGTGCCAGCCCTGATCGGCAGGTGGGCAATCAGCCCCAGCATTTT	CASPDRQVGNQPQHF
TRBD1	TRBV6-2/TRBV6-3	.	TRBJ1-5	TGTGCCAGCAGTTACAGGGGGCATAGCAATCAGCCCCAGCATTTT	CASSYRGHSNQPQHF
.	TRBV7-2	.	TRBJ2-4	TGTGCCAGCAGCTTGGTGACAGCTTCGGGAAACATTCAGTACTTC	CASSLVTASGNIQYF
.	TRBV27	few	TRBJ1-6	TGTGCCAGCAGTTTGGGATCGTCCCGGAGCTCCTATAATTCACCCCTCCACTTT	CASSLGSSRSSYNSPLHF
TRBD1	TRBV27	few	TRBJ2-7	TGTGCCAGCAGCTGGGACAGAACCTACGAGCAGTACTTC	CASSWDRTYEQYF
TRBD2	TRBV7-9	.	TRBJ2-3	TGTGCCAGCAGCCAGACTAGCGGCCTCACAGATACGCAGTATTTT	CASSQTSGLTDTQYF
.	TRBV20-1	.	TRBJ2-1	TGCAGTGCTCGGAGGAGGTGGGGGGGGCTTAGACTAGCTGCCTACAATGAGCAGTTCTTC	CSARRRWGGLRLAAYNEQFF
TRBD2	TRBV3-1	.	TRBJ2-5	TGTGCCAGCAGCCAAGACACTAGCGGGGGCCCGGGGACCCAGTACTTC	CASSQDTSGGPGTQYF
TRBD1	TRBV20-1	few	TRBJ2-3	TGCAGTGCTAGAGACGGGACAGCCGGCGATACGCAGTATTTT	CSARDGTAGDTQYF
.	TRBV7-9	few	TRBJ2-7	TGTGCCAGCAGCTTTCGCCAGGGCTACGAGCAGTACTTC	CASSFRQGYEQYF
.	TRBV10-2	many	TRBJ2-2	.	CASSESKPGGEHRGAVFF